This T cell receptor (beta chain) was captured by sequencing in a study of post-analysis software for immune sequencing data. Looking at the study overall: In terms of disease course, relapsing-remitting, secondary progressive and progressive-relapsing multiple sclerosis were included. Study-wide findings and caveats: F measure grouped same-batch samples tightly together. Controls showed lower frequencies than patients for roughly five TRBV segments, and TRBV5-6, TRBV5-1 and TRBV20-1 were among these. Versus controls, multiple sclerosis patients showed significantly lower diversity (normalized Chao1).

CDR1 and CDR2 from the germline V gene are SGHRS and YFSETQ. This CDR3 comprises 15 residues. Between the trimmed V and J ends, which lost 0 bases and 3 bases, there was a span of 12 bases. Unique molecular identifiers featured in each of the TCR beta cDNA libraries. TCRdb reprocessed the PCR reads with MiXCR, giving one entry per CDR3 protein. Here the sample spans 650,000 to 850,000 distinct CDR3 sequences, around 53% being singletons. This clonotype was seen a handful of times. The antigen remains undetermined. Sequences were obtained from blood. The chain joins TRBV5-1 to TRBJ1-2; possible D gene TRBD1, 5 bases. The sequence derives from a girl between 5 and 17 years old with multiple sclerosis. CDR3 coding DNA: TGCGCCAGCAGCTTGGATCCCGGGGGAGACTATGGCTACACCTTC. Protein product: CASSLDPGGDYGYTF.